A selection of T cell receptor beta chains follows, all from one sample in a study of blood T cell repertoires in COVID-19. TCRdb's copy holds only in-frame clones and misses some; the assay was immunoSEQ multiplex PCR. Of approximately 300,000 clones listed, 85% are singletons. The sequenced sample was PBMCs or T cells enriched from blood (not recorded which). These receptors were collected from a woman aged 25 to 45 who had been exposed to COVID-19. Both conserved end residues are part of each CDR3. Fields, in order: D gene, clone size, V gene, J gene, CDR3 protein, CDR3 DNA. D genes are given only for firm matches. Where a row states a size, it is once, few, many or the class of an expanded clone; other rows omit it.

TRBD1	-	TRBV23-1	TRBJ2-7	CASDQLIGDRIFYEQYF	TGCGCCAGCGATCAGCTAATTGGGGACAGAATATTTTACGAGCAGTACTTC
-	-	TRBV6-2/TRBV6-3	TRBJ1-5	CASSEQGKRASNQPQHF	TGTGCCAGCAGCGAACAGGGTAAACGTGCGAGCAATCAGCCCCAGCATTTT
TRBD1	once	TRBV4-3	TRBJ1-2	CASSRTGDGYTF	TGCGCCAGCAGCCGGACAGGTGATGGCTACACCTTC
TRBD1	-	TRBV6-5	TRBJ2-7	CASRARDRGSYEQYF	TGTGCCAGCAGGGCGCGGGACAGGGGTAGCTACGAGCAGTACTTC
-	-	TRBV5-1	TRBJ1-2	CASSLTASGYTF	TGCGCCAGCAGCTTGACAGCAAGTGGCTACACCTTC
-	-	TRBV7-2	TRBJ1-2	CASSLSGTHYGYTF	TGTGCCAGCAGCCTCTCCGGGACTCACTATGGCTACACCTTC
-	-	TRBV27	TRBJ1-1	CASSSAVGAEAFF	TGTGCCAGCAGTTCCGCAGTTGGTGCTGAAGCTTTCTTT
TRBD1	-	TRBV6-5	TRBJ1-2	CASSLGQHYGYTF	TGTGCCAGCAGTTTGGGACAGCACTATGGCTACACCTTC
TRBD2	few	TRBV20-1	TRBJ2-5	CSAIDGRAGETQYF	TGCAGTGCTATTGATGGGAGGGCCGGGGAGACCCAGTACTTC
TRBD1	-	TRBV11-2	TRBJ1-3	CASSRTGTGPGNTIYF	TGTGCCAGCAGCCGTACCGGGACAGGGCCCGGAAACACCATATATTTT
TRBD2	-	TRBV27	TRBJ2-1	CASSFLAGASYNEQFF	TGTGCCAGCAGTTTCCTAGCGGGAGCCTCCTACAATGAGCAGTTCTTC
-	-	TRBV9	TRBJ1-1	CASSADSMNTEAFF	TGTGCCAGCAGCGCGGACAGCATGAACACTGAAGCTTTCTTT
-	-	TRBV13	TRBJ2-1	CASSSRTQRVARAYNEQFF	TGTGCCAGCAGCTCGAGAACCCAGAGGGTCGCCAGAGCTTACAATGAGCAGTTCTTC
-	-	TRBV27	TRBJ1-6	CASSLEVPDYNSPLHF	TGTGCCAGCAGTTTAGAGGTGCCGGATTATAATTCACCCCTCCACTTT
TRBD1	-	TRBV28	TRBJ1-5	CASSPSKFSDRGEPQHF	TGTGCCAGCAGCCCTTCTAAATTTAGCGACAGGGGGGAGCCCCAGCATTTT
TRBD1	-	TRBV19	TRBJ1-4	CASSDPGQGIEKLFF	TGTGCCAGTAGTGACCCGGGACAGGGGATTGAAAAACTGTTTTTT
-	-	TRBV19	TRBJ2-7	CASSPGGIKSYEQYF	TGTGCCAGTAGTCCAGGGGGGATAAAATCCTACGAGCAGTACTTC
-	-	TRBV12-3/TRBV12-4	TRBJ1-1	CASSPNRARAFF	TGTGCCAGCAGTCCTAACAGGGCGAGAGCTTTCTTT
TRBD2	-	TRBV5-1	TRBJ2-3	CASSSGLAGGPSSREDTQYF	TGCGCCAGCAGCTCGGGACTAGCGGGAGGGCCCTCAAGTAGAGAAGATACGCAGTATTTT
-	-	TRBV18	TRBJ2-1	CASSPTQEATYNEQFF	TGTGCCAGCTCACCTACGCAGGAGGCGACCTACAATGAGCAGTTCTTC
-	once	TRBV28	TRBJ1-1	CASSPRGPWGGEAFF	TGTGCCAGCAGCCCACGGGGCCCCTGGGGAGGTGAAGCTTTCTTT
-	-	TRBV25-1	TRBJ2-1	CASEGPRDEQFF	TGTGCATCAGAGGGTCCTAGGGATGAGCAGTTCTTC
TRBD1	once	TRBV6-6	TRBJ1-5	CASSYTTGTGNQPQHF	TGTGCCAGCAGTTACACGACAGGGACTGGCAATCAGCCCCAGCATTTT
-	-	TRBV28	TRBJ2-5	CASRFDEAQETQYF	TGTGCCAGCAGGTTCGATGAGGCACAAGAGACCCAGTACTTC
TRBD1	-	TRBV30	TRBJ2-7	CAWKDRDSYEQYF	TGTGCCTGGAAGGACAGGGACTCCTACGAGCAGTACTTC
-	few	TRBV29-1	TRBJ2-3	CSVEGQVITDTQYF	TGCAGCGTTGAAGGGCAGGTTATTACAGATACGCAGTATTTT
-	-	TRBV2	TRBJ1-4	CASSLRVGGFALFF	TGTGCCAGCAGCCTTCGGGTGGGGGGTTTTGCACTGTTTTTT
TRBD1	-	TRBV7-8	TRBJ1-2	CASSLKGGRYGYTF	TGTGCCAGCAGCTTAAAAGGGGGCCGGTATGGCTACACCTTC
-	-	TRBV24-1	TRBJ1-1	CAARGALNTEAFF	TGTGCCGCTCGGGGGGCCTTGAACACTGAAGCTTTCTTT
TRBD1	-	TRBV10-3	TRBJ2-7	CAISDAGTAYEQYF	TGTGCCATCAGTGATGCCGGGACAGCCTACGAGCAGTACTTC
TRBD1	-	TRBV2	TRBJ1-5	CASSGGTGGSQPQHF	TGTGCCAGCAGCGGGGGGACAGGCGGGAGTCAGCCCCAGCATTTT
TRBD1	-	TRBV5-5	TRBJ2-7	CASSLIWTGAEQYF	TGTGCCAGCAGCTTGATCTGGACAGGGGCCGAGCAGTACTTC
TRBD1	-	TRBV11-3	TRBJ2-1	CASSPGIRQGIYNEQFF	TGTGCCAGCAGCCCTGGGATCAGACAGGGTATCTACAATGAGCAGTTCTTC
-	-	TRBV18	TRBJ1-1	CASSPTGTKNTEAFF	TGTGCCAGCTCACCTACCGGGACAAAGAACACTGAAGCTTTCTTT
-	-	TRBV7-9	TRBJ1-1	CVSSNDRREAFF	TGTGTCAGCAGCAACGACAGACGTGAAGCTTTCTTT
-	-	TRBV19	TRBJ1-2	CASILDGQGSSGYTF	TGTGCCAGTATCCTTGATGGTCAGGGATCAAGTGGCTACACCTTC
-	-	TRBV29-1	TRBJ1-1	CSVEGVGRNTEAFF	TGCAGCGTTGAGGGAGTTGGCAGGAACACTGAAGCTTTCTTT
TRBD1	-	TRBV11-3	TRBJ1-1	CASSQGAFTEAFF	TGTGCCAGCAGTCAGGGGGCGTTCACTGAAGCTTTCTTT
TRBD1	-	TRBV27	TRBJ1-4	CASSTRNRGHNEKLFF	TGTGCCAGCAGTACTCGCAACAGGGGTCACAATGAAAAACTGTTTTTT
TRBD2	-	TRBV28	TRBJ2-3	CASRKAGGHSYTDTQYF	TGTGCCAGCAGAAAAGCGGGGGGGCATTCTTACACAGATACGCAGTATTTT
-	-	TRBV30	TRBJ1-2	CAWSTRGLGYTF	TGTGCCTGGAGTACCAGGGGCCTTGGCTACACCTTC
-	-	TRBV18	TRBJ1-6	CASSGGLTDSPLHF	TGTGCCAGCTCAGGGGGACTGACGGATTCACCCCTCCACTTT
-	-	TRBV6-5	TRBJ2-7	CASSYGSHEQYF	TGTGCCAGCAGTTACGGCAGTCACGAGCAGTACTTC
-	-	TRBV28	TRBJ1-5	CASSRTSRLLPQHF	TGTGCCAGCAGTCGCACCTCCAGACTTTTACCCCAGCATTTT
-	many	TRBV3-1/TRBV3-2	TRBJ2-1	CASSQSLVTEQFF	TGTGCCAGCAGCCAGTCACTAGTTACTGAGCAGTTCTTC
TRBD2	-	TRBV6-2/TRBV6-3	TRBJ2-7	CASSYSGLASGEQYF	TGTGCCAGCAGTTACTCGGGACTAGCTTCTGGCGAGCAGTACTTC
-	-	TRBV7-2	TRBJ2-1	CASSPRTTPGDEQFF	TGTGCCAGCAGCCCGAGGACTACTCCCGGGGATGAGCAGTTCTTC
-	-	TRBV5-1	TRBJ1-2	CASSRTVDNYGYTF	TGCGCCAGCAGCCGGACAGTAGATAACTATGGCTACACCTTC
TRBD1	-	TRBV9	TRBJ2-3	CASSFEGAGGDTQYF	TGTGCCAGCAGCTTTGAGGGGGCAGGTGGAGATACGCAGTATTTT